This entry is about one T cell receptor (beta chain). This entry comes from a study of T cell changes during pregnancy in multiple sclerosis. Sequenced by immunoSEQ multiplex PCR; TCRdb stores in-frame clones only, minus some. This sample has roughly 100,000 clones, with 91% found just once. With 7 bases removed from V and 5 bases from J, the gap between germline ends came to 17 bases. The CDR3 is 14 amino acids. Germline values: CDR1 LNHDA, CDR2 SQIVND (reference sequence). The chain is built from TRBV19 and TRBJ1-1; maybe TRBD1 (6 bases). The sequenced sample was peripheral blood, obtained after pregnancy. The sequence came from a female donor in good health, enrolled as a control in a pregnancy study. Written as DNA, the CDR3 is TGTGCCAGTACGGGATTGGGGGCCCCGACTGAAGCTTTCTTT. This translates into CASTGLGAPTEAFF.